Presented here are 15 T cell receptor beta chains from one specimen sequenced in a study of T cell responses to AZD1222 COVID-19 vaccine. Method: immunoSEQ multiplex PCR; TCRdb's copy keeps in-frame clones and lacks some. The table has over 150,000 clones, 75% to 95% seen once. Sequencing used peripheral blood, obtained on day 0 of AZD1222 vaccination. These receptors were collected from an adult in good health.

The V call is TRBV11-2, the J call TRBJ2-1, with D perhaps TRBD1 or TRBD2 (5 bases each). The CDR3 sequence is 14 residues long. Trimming stripped 3 bases from V and 6 bases from J, with 12 bases between. CDR1 and CDR2 (germline): SGHAT, FQNNGV. CDR3 amino acids: CASSFNGASNEQFF. Written as DNA, the CDR3 is TGTGCCAGCAGCTTTAACGGGGCGTCCAATGAGCAGTTCTTC.

This clone was picked up a small number of times. This chain joins TRBV6-2 or TRBV6-3 and TRBJ1-6; 7 positions agree with TRBD1. The CDR3 covers 15 residues. Germline trimming cut 6 bases from V and 7 bases from J; bases unmatched to any gene: 9. Germline assignment: CDR1 MNHEY and CDR2 SVGEGT. The CDR3 spells CASSSRGGLNSPLHF. CDR3 nucleotide sequence: TGTGCCAGCAGCTCCAGGGGGGGGTTGAATTCACCCCTCCACTTT.

The chain uses TRBV7-2 and TRBJ2-7; TRBD1 matches at 8 bases. Per the germline V gene, CDR1 is SGHTA and CDR2 is FQGNSA. This CDR3 has 15 residues. With V trimmed by 5 bases and J by 0 bases, 6 bases remained unmatched. The CDR3 reads CASSKTGAHSYEQYF. CDR3 sequence (DNA): TGTGCCAGCAGCAAGACAGGGGCCCACTCCTACGAGCAGTACTTC.

DNA for the CDR3: TGTGCCAGCAGTGAACCGAGACAGGGGGGTATTGAGCAGTTCTTC. Residues: CASSEPRQGGIEQFF. The chain combines TRBV2 with TRBJ2-1; TRBD1 matches at 9 bases. CDR1 and CDR2 (germline): SNHLY, FYNNEI. With 2 bases clipped from V and 9 bases from J, the junction kept 8 bases outside the gene matches. The CDR3 sequence is 15 residues long. Supplemented by reference TRBV2 and TRBJ2-1, the full variable domain reads EPEVTQTPSHQVTQMGQEVILRCVPISNHLYFYWYRQILGQKVEFLVSFYNNEISEKSEIFDDQFSVERPDGSNFTLKIRSTKLEDSAMYFCASSEPRQGGIEQFFGPGTRLTVL.

The chain has TRBV2 and TRBJ1-3, with D unresolved. CDR3 length: 14 residues. Trimming removed 5 bases from V and 0 bases from J, with 8 bases in between. Germline CDR1 and CDR2: SNHLY and FYNNEI. CDR3: CASSRSYSGNTIYF. The CDR3 DNA reads as TGTGCCAGCAGTCGTTCCTACTCTGGAAACACCATATATTTT.

The V gene is TRBV9, the J gene TRBJ1-3, with a tentative D call TRBD1 (6 bases). Per germline, CDR1 SGDLS and CDR2 YYNGEE. Trimming left V 0 bases short and J 4 bases short, with 11 bases between. CDR3 length: 15 residues. CDR3 in DNA: TGTGCCAGCAGCGTAGATGGGGGCTTAGGAAACACCATATATTTT. Its protein product is CASSVDGGLGNTIYF.

J is TRBJ2-1 and V is TRBV6-5; a possible D gene is TRBD2 (7 bases). This CDR3 has 12 residues. The V gene lost 6 bases and the J gene lost 15 bases, with 18 bases spanning the gap. Germline V lookup: CDR1 MNHEY, CDR2 SVGAGI. CDR3 amino acids: CASRRGGEIGFF. The CDR3 nucleotides are TGTGCCAGCAGGAGGGGGGGTGAAATTGGGTTCTTC.

The CDR3 coding sequence is TGTGCCAGCAGCTTAGGGGGTAGCGGCACAGATACGCAGTATTTT. Translation gives CASSLGGSGTDTQYF. V and J are TRBV11-1 and TRBJ2-3; possible D gene TRBD2, 5 bases. The ends were cut back, 1 base at V and 1 base at J, with 9 bases in the middle. Germline values: CDR1 SGHAT, CDR2 FQDESV (reference sequence). The CDR3 is made up of 15 amino acids.

The chain carries TRBV5-5 and TRBJ2-3; D might be TRBD1 (5 bases). V shed 5 bases and J shed 4 bases, with 14 bases lying between them. There are 14 residues in the CDR3. Germline CDR1 and CDR2: SGHKS and YYEKEE (reference sequence). CDR3: CASRWGGAPDTQYF. CDR3 nucleotides: TGTGCCAGCAGGTGGGGTGGGGCGCCAGATACGCAGTATTTT.

This clone was recorded only once. The chain links TRBV2 to TRBJ2-5, with 13 bases matching TRBD2. After removal of 6 bases from V and 10 bases from J, the junction contained 5 bases not matched to a gene. CDR3 size: 13 residues. The germline V gene encodes CDR1 SNHLY and CDR2 FYNNEI. The CDR3 DNA is TGTGCCAGCAGCGCGACTAGCGGGGGGAGCCAGTACTTC. This translates into CASSATSGGSQYF. Full variable domain (rest looked up from reference TRBV2 and TRBJ2-5): EPEVTQTPSHQVTQMGQEVILRCVPISNHLYFYWYRQILGQKVEFLVSFYNNEISEKSEIFDDQFSVERPDGSNFTLKIRSTKLEDSAMYFCASSATSGGSQYFGPGTRLLVL.

This chain uses TRBV6-4 with TRBJ2-1; TRBD2 might be the D (6 bases). Per the germline V gene, CDR1 is MRHNA and CDR2 is SNTAGT. V lost 6 bases to trimming and J lost 9 bases, with 12 bases between them. The CDR3 spans 12 residues. The CDR3 region is CASSEPGGEQFF. The CDR3 DNA is TGTGCCAGCAGCGAGCCCGGGGGTGAGCAGTTCTTC.

This chain joins TRBV27 and TRBJ1-2; D is ambiguous. The V end was cut by 2 bases, the J end by 4 bases, with 14 bases between. Per germline, CDR1 MNHEY and CDR2 SMNVEV (reference sequence). There are 15 residues in the CDR3. The CDR3 here is CASSLRSDASYGYTF. The CDR3, as DNA: TGTGCCAGCAGTTTACGTTCCGACGCAAGCTATGGCTACACCTTC.

The chain uses TRBV9 and TRBJ2-7; D is possibly TRBD1 or TRBD2 (6 bases each). Germline V gene sequence: CDR1 SGDLS, CDR2 YYNGEE. The CDR3 has 15 amino acids. V was shortened by 4 bases and J by 7 bases, with 21 bases between the two germline ends. CDR3 DNA sequence: TGTGCCAGCAGCCCAACCGCCGCAGGGGCGGGGGAGCAGTACTTC. Amino acid sequence: CASSPTAAGAGEQYF.

J is TRBJ1-1 and V is TRBV9, with TRBD1 identical over 7 bases. Germline trimming cut 3 bases from V and 3 bases from J; bases unmatched to any gene: 5. Germline values: CDR1 SGDLS, CDR2 YYNGEE. The CDR3 runs to 14 residues. The CDR3 spells CASSGGGVDTEAFF. The CDR3 region has the DNA TGTGCCAGCAGCGGAGGGGGCGTTGACACTGAAGCTTTCTTT.

The gene calls are TRBV3-1 (or the pseudogene TRBV3-2) and TRBJ1-2; possible D gene TRBD1, 5 bases. Germline-derived CDR1 and CDR2 are LGHDT and YNNKEL (reference sequence). With 0 bases removed from V and 6 bases from J, the gap between germline ends came to 14 bases. CDR3 length: 15 amino acids. The CDR3 nucleotides read TGTGCCAGCAGCCAAGATCAGAGGGGTTCGGATGGCTACACCTTC. As protein: CASSQDQRGSDGYTF.